The clone carrying this TCR beta chain was seen a handful of times. Its antigen remains unknown. The data derive from a study of beta chain features in type 1 diabetes. Study-wide background: Patients shared similar age, gender and cell yields with healthy donors. The samples had roughly 100,000,000 sorted cells examined in all. General study results and limits: Patients with Type 1 diabetes showed moderately but significantly shorter TCRB CDR3s in all four CD4+ subsets. A possible short-template PCR bias applies equally to patients and controls.

cDNA synthesis used the whole RNA isolate, giving expressed TCRB sequences. TCRdb's table, derived via immunoSEQ multiplex PCR, lists solely in-frame clones and lacks some. The table records hundreds of thousands of clones, 10% to 15% of them present only once. V was trimmed by 5 bases and J by 7 bases, leaving 18 bases between them. CDR1 is LNHDA and CDR2 is SQIVND in the germline V gene (reference sequence). The CDR3 has 15 residues. The V call is TRBV19, the J call TRBJ1-5, with no clear D. The sequencing input was naive CD4+ T cells from blood. The TCR originated in a man aged 18 to 29 in good health. CDR3 nucleotides: TGTGCCAGTAGTCTGGATCGGGGTGTCATGCAGCCCCAGCATTTT. It yields the protein CASSLDRGVMQPQHF.